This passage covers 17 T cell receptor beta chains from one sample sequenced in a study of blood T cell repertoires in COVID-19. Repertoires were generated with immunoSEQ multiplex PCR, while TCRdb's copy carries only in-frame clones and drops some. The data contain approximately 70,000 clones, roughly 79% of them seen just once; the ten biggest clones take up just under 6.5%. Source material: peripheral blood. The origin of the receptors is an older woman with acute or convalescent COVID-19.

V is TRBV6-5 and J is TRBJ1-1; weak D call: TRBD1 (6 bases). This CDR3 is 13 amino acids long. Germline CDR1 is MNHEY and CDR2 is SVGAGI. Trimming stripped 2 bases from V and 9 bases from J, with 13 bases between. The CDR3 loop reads CASSYRGTPKAFF. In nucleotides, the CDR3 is TGTGCCAGCAGTTACCGAGGGACACCGAAAGCTTTCTTT.

The CDR3, as DNA: TGCGCCAGCAGCTTGGACCACGGGAGGGAGACCCAGTACTTC. Translating it yields CASSLDHGRETQYF. The chain joins TRBV5-1 to TRBJ2-5, with 7 bases identical to TRBD2. The CDR3 has 14 amino acids. The V and J ends lost 0 bases and 5 bases, in that order; junction bases with no gene match: 4. Per the germline V gene, CDR1 is SGHRS and CDR2 is YFSETQ.

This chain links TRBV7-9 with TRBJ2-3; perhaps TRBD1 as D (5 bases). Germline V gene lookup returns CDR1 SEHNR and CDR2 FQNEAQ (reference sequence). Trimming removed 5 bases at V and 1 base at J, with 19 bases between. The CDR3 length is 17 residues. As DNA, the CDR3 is TGTGCCAGCAGCCCAGTCCCCCAGGGATTAGGCACAGATACGCAGTATTTT. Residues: CASSPVPQGLGTDTQYF.

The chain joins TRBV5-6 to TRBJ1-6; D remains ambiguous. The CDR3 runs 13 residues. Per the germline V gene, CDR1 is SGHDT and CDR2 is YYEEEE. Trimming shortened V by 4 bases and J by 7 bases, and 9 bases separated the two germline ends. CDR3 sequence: CASSPRRNSPLHF. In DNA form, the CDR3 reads TGTGCCAGCAGCCCGAGGAGGAATTCACCCCTCCACTTT.

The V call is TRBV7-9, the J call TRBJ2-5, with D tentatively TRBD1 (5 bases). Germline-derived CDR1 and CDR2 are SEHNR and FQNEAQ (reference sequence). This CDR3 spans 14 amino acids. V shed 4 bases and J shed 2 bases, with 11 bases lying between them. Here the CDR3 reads CASSSDSFQETQYF. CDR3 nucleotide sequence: TGTGCCAGCAGCTCCGACAGTTTTCAAGAGACCCAGTACTTC.

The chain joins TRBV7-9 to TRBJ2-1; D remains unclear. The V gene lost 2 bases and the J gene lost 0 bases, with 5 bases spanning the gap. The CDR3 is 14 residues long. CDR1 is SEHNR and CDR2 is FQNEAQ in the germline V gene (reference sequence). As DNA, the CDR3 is TGTGCCAGCAGCTTAACAGACTCCTACAATGAGCAGTTCTTC. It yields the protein CASSLTDSYNEQFF.

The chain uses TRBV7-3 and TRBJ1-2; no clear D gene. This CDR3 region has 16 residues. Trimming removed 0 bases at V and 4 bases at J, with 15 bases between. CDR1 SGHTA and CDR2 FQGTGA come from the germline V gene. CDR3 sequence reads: CASSLTQPGPAYGYTF. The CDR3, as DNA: TGTGCCAGCAGCTTAACTCAACCCGGTCCCGCCTATGGCTACACCTTC.

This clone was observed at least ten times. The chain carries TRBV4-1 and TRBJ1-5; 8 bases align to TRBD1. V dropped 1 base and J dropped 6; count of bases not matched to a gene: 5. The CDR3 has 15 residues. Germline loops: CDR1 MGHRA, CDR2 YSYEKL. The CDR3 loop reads CASSQAGQGSQPQHF. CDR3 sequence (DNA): TGCGCCAGCAGCCAAGCTGGACAGGGAAGTCAGCCCCAGCATTTT.

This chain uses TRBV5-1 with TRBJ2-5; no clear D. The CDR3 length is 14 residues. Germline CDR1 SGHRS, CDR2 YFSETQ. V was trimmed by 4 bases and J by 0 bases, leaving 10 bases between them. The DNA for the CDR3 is TGCGCCAGCAGCGCCAGCGTGTACCAAGAGACCCAGTACTTC. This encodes CASSASVYQETQYF.

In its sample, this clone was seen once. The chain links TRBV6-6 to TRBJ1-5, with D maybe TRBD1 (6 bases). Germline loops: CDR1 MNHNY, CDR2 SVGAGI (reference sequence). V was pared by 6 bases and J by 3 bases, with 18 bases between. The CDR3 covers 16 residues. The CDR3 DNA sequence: TGTGCCAGCAGCCCCAGGGAGGGGGAGGTCAATCAGCCCCAGCATTTT. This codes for CASSPREGEVNQPQHF.

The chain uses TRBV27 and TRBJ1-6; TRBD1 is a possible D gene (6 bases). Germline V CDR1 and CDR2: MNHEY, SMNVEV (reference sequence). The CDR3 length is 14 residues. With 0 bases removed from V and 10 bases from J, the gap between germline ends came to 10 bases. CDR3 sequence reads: CASSLSATGSPLHF. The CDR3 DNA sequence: TGTGCCAGCAGTTTATCGGCCACAGGGTCACCCCTCCACTTT.

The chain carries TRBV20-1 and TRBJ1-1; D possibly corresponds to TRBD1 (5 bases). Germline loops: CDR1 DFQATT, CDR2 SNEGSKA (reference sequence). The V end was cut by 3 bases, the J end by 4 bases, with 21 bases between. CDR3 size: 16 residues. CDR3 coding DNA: TGCAGTGCTAGTGGCCAGTTTAGGGGAAAGGGCACTGAAGCTTTCTTT. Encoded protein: CSASGQFRGKGTEAFF.

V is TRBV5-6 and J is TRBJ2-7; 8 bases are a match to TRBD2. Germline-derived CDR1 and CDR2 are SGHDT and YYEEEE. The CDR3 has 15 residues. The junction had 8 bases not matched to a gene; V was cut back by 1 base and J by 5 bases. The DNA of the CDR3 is TGTGCCAGCAGCTTGACTCGGGGGGGTTCTCACGAGCAGTACTTC. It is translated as CASSLTRGGSHEQYF.

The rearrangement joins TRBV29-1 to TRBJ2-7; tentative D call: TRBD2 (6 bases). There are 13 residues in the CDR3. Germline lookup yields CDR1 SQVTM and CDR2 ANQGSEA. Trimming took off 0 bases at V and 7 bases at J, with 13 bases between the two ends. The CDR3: CSVEEPGTAEQYF. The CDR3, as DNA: TGCAGCGTTGAAGAACCCGGGACTGCGGAGCAGTACTTC.

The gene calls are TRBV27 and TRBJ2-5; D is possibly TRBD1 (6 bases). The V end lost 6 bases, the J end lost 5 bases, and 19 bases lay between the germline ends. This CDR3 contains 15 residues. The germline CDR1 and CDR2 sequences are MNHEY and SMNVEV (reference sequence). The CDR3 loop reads CASRSRGPSRETQYF. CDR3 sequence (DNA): TGTGCCAGCAGAAGCAGGGGACCCTCGCGGGAGACCCAGTACTTC.

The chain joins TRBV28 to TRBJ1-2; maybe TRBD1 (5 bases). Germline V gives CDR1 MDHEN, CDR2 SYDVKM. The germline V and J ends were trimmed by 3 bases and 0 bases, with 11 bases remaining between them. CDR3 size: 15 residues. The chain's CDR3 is CASSLGGDSNYGYTF. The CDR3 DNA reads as TGTGCCAGCAGTTTGGGGGGGGACTCTAACTATGGCTACACCTTC.

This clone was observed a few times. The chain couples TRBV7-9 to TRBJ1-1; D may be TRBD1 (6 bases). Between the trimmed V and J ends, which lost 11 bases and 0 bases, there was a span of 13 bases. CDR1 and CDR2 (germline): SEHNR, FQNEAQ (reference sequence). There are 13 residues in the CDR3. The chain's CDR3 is CAFSTGVNTEAFF. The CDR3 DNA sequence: TGTGCCTTTTCGACAGGCGTGAACACTGAAGCTTTCTTT.